Listed below are T cell receptor beta chains from one sample, sequenced in a study of blood T cell repertoires in COVID-19. Using immunoSEQ multiplex PCR, the repertoire was profiled, and TCRdb retains in-frame clones only, with some absent. The sample lists roughly 79,000 clones, 87% occurring once. Sequenced: peripheral blood. Receptor source: an elderly woman with active or convalescent COVID-19. CDR3s include the opening cysteine and the closing phenylalanine or tryptophan. Each record gives: CDR3 protein, CDR3 DNA, J gene, CDR3 length, V gene, clone size, D gene. The D gene is left open where the match is weak. Not all rows give a size; the values are once, few, many and, for expanded clones, a class.

CASSLGLGDFPTEQYF	TGTGCCAGCAGCTTGGGTTTAGGAGACTTCCCTACCGAGCAGTACTTC	TRBJ2-7	16	TRBV5-6	-	-
CASSYRTGKETQYF	TGTGCCAGCAGCTATAGGACGGGAAAAGAGACCCAGTACTTC	TRBJ2-5	14	TRBV7-9	-	-
CASSDSHTGGSEKLFF	TGTGCCAGCAGTGATTCCCACACTGGAGGGAGTGAAAAACTGTTTTTT	TRBJ1-4	16	TRBV6-1	-	-
CASNEGGLSGNTIYF	TGTGCCAGCAACGAGGGCGGCTTAAGCGGAAACACCATATATTTT	TRBJ1-3	15	TRBV21-1	-	-
CASRGAVNTEAFF	TGTGCCAGCAGGGGGGCCGTGAACACTGAAGCTTTCTTT	TRBJ1-1	13	TRBV6-1	-	-
CSASWQSTDTQYF	TGCAGTGCTAGTTGGCAGAGCACAGATACGCAGTATTTT	TRBJ2-3	13	TRBV20-1	-	-
CASSPQAGQGEAFF	TGTGCCAGCAGCCCCCAGGCGGGACAGGGCGAAGCTTTCTTT	TRBJ1-1	14	TRBV7-2	once	TRBD1
CASSLQLYNEQFF	TGTGCCAGCAGCTTGCAACTCTACAATGAGCAGTTCTTC	TRBJ2-1	13	TRBV7-2	-	-
CASSYGGAVYEQYF	TGTGCCAGCAGCTACGGCGGGGCCGTCTACGAGCAGTACTTC	TRBJ2-7	14	TRBV5-4	-	-
CASSLGPGGTGNTIYF	TGTGCCAGCAGCTTAGGGCCAGGGGGCACTGGAAACACCATATATTTT	TRBJ1-3	16	TRBV11-2	-	TRBD1
CASSLGRQGYGYTF	TGTGCCAGCAGCCTCGGACGACAGGGCTATGGCTACACCTTC	TRBJ1-2	14	TRBV7-9	-	TRBD1
CASSSDRGFLPGELFF	TGCGCCAGCAGCTCGGACAGGGGCTTCCTACCCGGGGAGCTGTTTTTT	TRBJ2-2	16	TRBV5-1	-	TRBD1
CAWSTSSNQPQHF	TGTGCCTGGAGTACCAGTAGCAATCAGCCCCAGCATTTT	TRBJ1-5	13	TRBV30	few	-
CASSYGGHGGQKLFF	TGTGCCAGCAGTTACGGGGGACATGGAGGACAAAAACTGTTTTTT	TRBJ1-4	15	TRBV6-6	-	-
CAWSSGTGELFF	TGTGCCTGGTCTAGCGGCACCGGGGAGCTGTTTTTT	TRBJ2-2	12	TRBV30	-	TRBD2
CASREVGGNTEAFF	TGTGCCAGTCGAGAAGTAGGGGGGAACACTGAAGCTTTCTTT	TRBJ1-1	14	TRBV19	-	-
CASSPKWGLDYEQYF	TGTGCCAGCTCACCAAAGTGGGGCTTGGATTACGAGCAGTACTTC	TRBJ2-7	15	TRBV18	-	-
CASSPGVTNEKLFF	TGTGCCAGCAGCCCCGGGGTAACTAATGAAAAACTGTTTTTT	TRBJ1-4	14	TRBV5-8	-	-
CASSLATGLSNVLTF	TGTGCCAGCAGCTTAGCGACAGGTCTTTCCAACGTCCTGACTTTC	TRBJ2-6	15	TRBV7-9	once	-
CASSLSGRNQPQHF	TGTGCCAGCAGTTTATCTGGGAGGAATCAGCCCCAGCATTTT	TRBJ1-5	14	TRBV28	-	-
CASSFGAGTDNSPLHF	TGTGCCAGCTCCTTTGGTGCCGGGACAGACAATTCACCCCTCCACTTT	TRBJ1-6	16	TRBV19	few	TRBD1
CASSPGQGEGNYGYTF	TGTGCCAGTTCCCCGGGACAGGGGGAAGGTAACTATGGCTACACCTTC	TRBJ1-2	16	TRBV7-7	few	TRBD1
CASSYRGNNSPLHF	TGTGCCAGCAGCTACAGGGGGAATAATTCACCCCTCCACTTT	TRBJ1-6	14	TRBV3-1/TRBV3-2	-	TRBD1
CASSVSSGETQYF	TGTGCCAGCAGCGTGTCTAGCGGGGAGACCCAGTACTTC	TRBJ2-5	13	TRBV9	-	TRBD2
CASRPGGPTNEKLFF	TGTGCCAGCAGGCCGGGGGGCCCAACTAATGAAAAACTGTTTTTT	TRBJ1-4	15	TRBV7-2	few	-
CASSSAGAGELFF	TGTGCCAGCAGCTCAGCCGGGGCCGGGGAGCTGTTTTTT	TRBJ2-2	13	TRBV7-2	-	-
CASSVLAGPYNEQFF	TGTGCCAGCAGCGTCCTAGCGGGGCCCTACAATGAGCAGTTCTTC	TRBJ2-1	15	TRBV7-3	-	TRBD2
CASSNAVDRVNEQYF	TGCGCCAGCAGCAACGCAGTGGACAGGGTCAACGAGCAGTACTTC	TRBJ2-7	15	TRBV5-1	-	TRBD1
CASRTGYGANVLTF	TGTGCCAGCAGAACAGGGTACGGGGCCAACGTCCTGACTTTC	TRBJ2-6	14	TRBV19	-	-
CASSVVGQSNSPLHF	TGTGCCAGCAGCGTAGTGGGACAGTCAAATTCACCCCTCCACTTT	TRBJ1-6	15	TRBV9	-	TRBD1
CASRSGGNSGYTF	TGTGCCAGCAGGTCCGGAGGGAATTCTGGCTACACCTTC	TRBJ1-2	13	TRBV12-3/TRBV12-4	-	-
CASSRYPTGRSGYTF	TGTGCCAGTAGCCGATATCCGACAGGGCGGAGTGGCTACACCTTC	TRBJ1-2	15	TRBV19	-	TRBD1
CAWTLGAGGNQPQHF	TGTGCCTGGACGCTGGGGGCGGGTGGCAATCAGCCCCAGCATTTT	TRBJ1-5	15	TRBV30	once	-
CASGLVLGGATDGYTF	TGTGCTAGTGGTTTGGTACTAGGGGGCGCGACGGATGGCTACACCTTC	TRBJ1-2	16	TRBV12-5	-	TRBD1
CASSWGLAGGPGETQYF	TGTGCCAGCAGCTGGGGACTAGCGGGGGGGCCAGGGGAGACCCAGTACTTC	TRBJ2-5	17	TRBV5-4	-	TRBD2
CASSQDWTMQYF	TGTGCCAGCAGCCAAGATTGGACAATGCAGTACTTC	TRBJ2-7	12	TRBV3-1/TRBV3-2	-	-
CASSGQGPDTQYF	TGTGCCAGCAGTGGACAGGGCCCAGATACGCAGTATTTT	TRBJ2-3	13	TRBV5-6	-	TRBD1
CASTSGGLEHQPQHF	TGTGCCAGCACCTCGGGCGGGCTAGAACATCAGCCCCAGCATTTT	TRBJ1-5	15	TRBV5-6	once	-
CASSLASMSGQETQYF	TGCGCCAGCAGCTTGGCGTCAATGAGTGGTCAAGAGACCCAGTACTTC	TRBJ2-5	16	TRBV5-1	-	-
CASSPYRTALKIEKLFF	TGCGCCAGCAGCCCCTACAGGACAGCCTTGAAGATCGAAAAACTGTTTTTT	TRBJ1-4	17	TRBV4-1	-	-
CASSLGGGHSTDTQYF	TGTGCCAGCAGCTTAGGAGGGGGCCATAGCACAGATACGCAGTATTTT	TRBJ2-3	16	TRBV11-3	-	TRBD1
CASSTRQYNSPLHF	TGTGCCAGCAGCACCCGACAGTATAATTCACCCCTCCACTTT	TRBJ1-6	14	TRBV7-8	-	-
CASSLNRLYGYTF	TGTGCCAGCAGTTTAAACAGGCTCTATGGCTACACCTTC	TRBJ1-2	13	TRBV6-2/TRBV6-3	-	-
CASSVGADSKNIQYF	TGTGCCAGCAGCGTAGGGGCAGACAGCAAAAACATTCAGTACTTC	TRBJ2-4	15	TRBV9	-	-
CASGLAGSYEQYF	TGTGCCAGCGGACTAGCGGGGTCCTACGAGCAGTACTTC	TRBJ2-7	13	TRBV11-2	-	TRBD2
CASSQVSLAGGHHTGELFF	TGTGCCAGCAGCCAAGTTTCCCTAGCGGGGGGCCATCACACCGGGGAGCTGTTTTTT	TRBJ2-2	19	TRBV4-2	-	TRBD2
CASSVGIRLAGAPEQFF	TGTGCCAGCAGCGTAGGAATCCGACTAGCGGGGGCCCCGGAGCAGTTCTTC	TRBJ2-1	17	TRBV9	-	TRBD2
CASRGQGGNEQFF	TGTGCCAGTAGGGGACAGGGAGGGAATGAGCAGTTCTTC	TRBJ2-1	13	TRBV19	-	TRBD1
CASSSRQGIGGYTF	TGTGCCAGCAGCTCCCGACAGGGAATAGGAGGCTACACCTTC	TRBJ1-2	14	TRBV7-2	-	TRBD1
CASSPGQGYGYGYTF	TGCGCCAGCAGCCCGGGACAGGGGTATGGCTATGGCTACACCTTC	TRBJ1-2	15	TRBV5-1	-	TRBD1
CASSVATGWTYEQYF	TGTGCCAGCAGCGTAGCGACAGGGTGGACCTACGAGCAGTACTTC	TRBJ2-7	15	TRBV9	-	TRBD1
CASSVDRGGKTQYF	TGTGCCAGCAGCGTGGACAGGGGAGGAAAGACCCAGTACTTC	TRBJ2-5	14	TRBV9	-	TRBD1
CASSEAYETRKQYF	TGTGCCAGCAGTGAAGCGTACGAGACCAGGAAGCAGTACTTC	TRBJ2-7	14	TRBV6-1	-	-
CASSSPPLNEQFF	TGTGCCAGCAGTTCCCCCCCCCTAAATGAGCAGTTCTTC	TRBJ2-1	13	TRBV28	-	-
CASGSLGQGSSGELFF	TGTGCTAGTGGTTCCTTAGGCCAGGGGAGTTCCGGGGAGCTGTTTTTT	TRBJ2-2	16	TRBV12-5	-	-
CASSFWGGSEKLFF	TGTGCCAGCAGTTTCTGGGGGGGAAGTGAAAAACTGTTTTTT	TRBJ1-4	14	TRBV28	-	-
CASSPTVPSGNTIYF	TGTGCCAGCAGCCCGACTGTCCCCTCTGGAAACACCATATATTTT	TRBJ1-3	15	TRBV3-1/TRBV3-2	-	-
CASSFQRSSGANVLTF	TGTGCCAGCAGTTTCCAACGGTCATCTGGGGCCAACGTCCTGACTTTC	TRBJ2-6	16	TRBV28	-	-
CASSSRGQGTNSGNTIYF	TGTGCCAGCAGTTCCCGAGGACAGGGTACGAACTCTGGAAACACCATATATTTT	TRBJ1-3	18	TRBV27	-	TRBD1
CASSPPGGMNTEAFF	TGTGCCAGCAGCCCTCCCGGGGGAATGAACACTGAAGCTTTCTTT	TRBJ1-1	15	TRBV4-2	-	-